The entry below describes one T cell receptor beta chain. PCR used 60 Vbeta primers and 13 Jbeta primers. Generated by immunoSEQ multiplex PCR, the TCRdb table keeps only in-frame clones and is missing some. Among over 150,000 clones listed, roughly 80% were seen once. J was trimmed by 3 bases and V by 4 bases; bases with no gene match: 11. This CDR3 is built from 17 residues. Germline lookup yields CDR1 PRHDT and CDR2 FYEKMQ (reference sequence). The record originates from a study of cytomegalovirus exposure and HLA in healthy donors. Sequencing was performed on PBMCs. The chain links TRBV13 to TRBJ2-3, with TRBD2 identical over 9 bases. The sequence derives from a man aged 30 to 45 in good health and CMV-seropositive. The CDR3 spells CASSSSTLAGTTDTQYF. In nucleotides, the CDR3 is TGTGCCAGCAGCTCCTCGACTCTAGCGGGGACAACAGATACGCAGTATTTT.